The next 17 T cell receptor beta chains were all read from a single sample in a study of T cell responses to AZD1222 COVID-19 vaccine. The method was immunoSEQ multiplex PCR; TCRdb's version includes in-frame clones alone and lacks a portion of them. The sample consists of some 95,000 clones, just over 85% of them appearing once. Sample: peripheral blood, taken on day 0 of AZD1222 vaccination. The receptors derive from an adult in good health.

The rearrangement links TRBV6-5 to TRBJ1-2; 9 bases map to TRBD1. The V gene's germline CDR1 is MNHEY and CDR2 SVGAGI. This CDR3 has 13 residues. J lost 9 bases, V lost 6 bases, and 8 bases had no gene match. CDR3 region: CASSGTGFLRYTF. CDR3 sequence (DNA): TGTGCCAGCAGCGGGACAGGGTTTTTGCGCTACACCTTC.

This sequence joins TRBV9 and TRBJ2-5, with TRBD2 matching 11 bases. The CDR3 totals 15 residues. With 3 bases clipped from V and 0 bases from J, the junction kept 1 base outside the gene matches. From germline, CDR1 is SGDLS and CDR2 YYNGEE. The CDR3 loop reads CASSATSGNQETQYF. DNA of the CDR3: TGTGCCAGCAGCGCGACTAGCGGGAACCAAGAGACCCAGTACTTC.

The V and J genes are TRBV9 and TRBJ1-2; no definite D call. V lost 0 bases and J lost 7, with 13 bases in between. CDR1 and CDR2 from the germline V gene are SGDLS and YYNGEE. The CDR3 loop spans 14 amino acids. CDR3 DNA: TGTGCCAGCAGCGTAGATGAAGGGAGGGCTGGCTACACCTTC. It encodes CASSVDEGRAGYTF.

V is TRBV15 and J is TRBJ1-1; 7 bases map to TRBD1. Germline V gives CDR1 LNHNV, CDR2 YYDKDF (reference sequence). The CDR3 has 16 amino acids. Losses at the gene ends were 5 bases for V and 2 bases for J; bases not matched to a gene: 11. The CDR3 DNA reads TGTGCCACCAGCCCAACGTCACAGGGGCGTAACACTGAAGCTTTCTTT. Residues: CATSPTSQGRNTEAFF.

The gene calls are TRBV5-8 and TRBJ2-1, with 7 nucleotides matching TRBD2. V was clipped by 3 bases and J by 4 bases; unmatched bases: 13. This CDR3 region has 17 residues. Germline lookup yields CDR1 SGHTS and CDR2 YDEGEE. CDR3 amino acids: CASSSYPAGVVYNEQFF. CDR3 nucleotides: TGTGCCAGCAGCTCCTACCCGGCGGGAGTGGTGTACAATGAGCAGTTCTTC.

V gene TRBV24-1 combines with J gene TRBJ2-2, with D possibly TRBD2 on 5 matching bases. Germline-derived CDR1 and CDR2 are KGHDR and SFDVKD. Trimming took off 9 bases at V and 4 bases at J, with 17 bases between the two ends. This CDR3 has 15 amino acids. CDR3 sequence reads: CATSAARGSTGELFF. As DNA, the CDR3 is TGTGCCACCTCGGCTGCCAGAGGGAGCACCGGGGAGCTGTTTTTT.

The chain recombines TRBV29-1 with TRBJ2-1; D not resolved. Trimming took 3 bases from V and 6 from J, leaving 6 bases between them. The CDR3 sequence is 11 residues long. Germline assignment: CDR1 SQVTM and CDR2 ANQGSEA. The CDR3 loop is CSVEGGNEQFF. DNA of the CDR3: TGCAGCGTTGAGGGTGGCAATGAGCAGTTCTTC.

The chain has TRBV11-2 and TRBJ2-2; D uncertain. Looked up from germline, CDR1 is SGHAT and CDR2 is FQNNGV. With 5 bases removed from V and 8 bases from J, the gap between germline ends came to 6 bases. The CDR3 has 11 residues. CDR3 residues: CASSLWGELFF. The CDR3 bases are TGTGCCAGCAGCCTTTGGGGGGAGCTGTTTTTT. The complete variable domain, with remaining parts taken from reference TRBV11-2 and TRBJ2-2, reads EAGVAQSPRYKIIEKRQSVAFWCNPISGHATLYWYQQILGQGPKLLIQFQNNGVVDDSQLPKDRFSAERLKGVDSTLKIQPAKLEDSAVYLCASSLWGELFFGEGSRLTVL.

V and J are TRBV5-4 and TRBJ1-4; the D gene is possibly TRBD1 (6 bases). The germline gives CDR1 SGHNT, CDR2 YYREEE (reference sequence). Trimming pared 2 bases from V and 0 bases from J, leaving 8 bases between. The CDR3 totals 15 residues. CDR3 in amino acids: CASSLRTATNEKLFF. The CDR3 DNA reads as TGTGCCAGCAGCTTACGGACAGCAACTAATGAAAAACTGTTTTTT.

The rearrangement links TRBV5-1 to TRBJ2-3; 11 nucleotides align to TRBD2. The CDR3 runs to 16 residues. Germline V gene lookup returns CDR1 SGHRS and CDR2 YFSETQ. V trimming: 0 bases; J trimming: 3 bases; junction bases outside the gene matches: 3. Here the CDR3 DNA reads TGCGCCAGCAGCTTGGAACCTAGCGGGGGGACAGATACGCAGTATTTT. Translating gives CASSLEPSGGTDTQYF.

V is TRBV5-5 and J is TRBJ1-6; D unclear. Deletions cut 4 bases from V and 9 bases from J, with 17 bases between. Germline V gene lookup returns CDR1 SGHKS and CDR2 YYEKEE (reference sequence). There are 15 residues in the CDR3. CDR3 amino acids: CASSQTVVGGSPLHF. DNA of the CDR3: TGTGCCAGCAGCCAAACCGTAGTAGGCGGTTCACCCCTCCACTTT.

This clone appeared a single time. In DNA form, the CDR3 reads TGTGCCAGCAGTGAAACCCTGGGGGGGCGGATTGAAAACACTGAAGCTTTCTTT. It specifies CASSETLGGRIENTEAFF. The chain combines TRBV2 with TRBJ1-1; possible D gene TRBD1, 6 bases. Germline V gives CDR1 SNHLY, CDR2 FYNNEI. This CDR3 has 18 residues. Trimming stripped 2 bases from V and 2 bases from J, with 21 bases between. The variable domain in full, with the rest retrieved from reference TRBV2 and TRBJ1-1, is EPEVTQTPSHQVTQMGQEVILRCVPISNHLYFYWYRQILGQKVEFLVSFYNNEISEKSEIFDDQFSVERPDGSNFTLKIRSTKLEDSAMYFCASSETLGGRIENTEAFFGQGTRLTVV.

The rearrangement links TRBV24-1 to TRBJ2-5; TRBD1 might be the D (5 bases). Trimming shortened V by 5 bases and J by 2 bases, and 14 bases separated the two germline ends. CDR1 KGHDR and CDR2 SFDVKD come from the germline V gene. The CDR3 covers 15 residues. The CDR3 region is CATSAPAGQQETQYF. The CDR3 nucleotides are TGTGCCACCAGTGCCCCGGCAGGGCAACAAGAGACCCAGTACTTC.

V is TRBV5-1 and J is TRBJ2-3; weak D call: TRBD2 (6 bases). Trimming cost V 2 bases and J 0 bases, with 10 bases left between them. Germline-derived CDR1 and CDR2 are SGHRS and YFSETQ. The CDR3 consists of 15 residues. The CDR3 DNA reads TGCGCCAGCAGCTTAGGACTAACCAGCACAGATACGCAGTATTTT. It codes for CASSLGLTSTDTQYF.

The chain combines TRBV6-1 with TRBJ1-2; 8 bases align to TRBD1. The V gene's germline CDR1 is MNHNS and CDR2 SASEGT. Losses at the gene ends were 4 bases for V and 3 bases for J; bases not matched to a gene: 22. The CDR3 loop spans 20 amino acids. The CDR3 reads CASSGIVPRPKTGVDYGYTF. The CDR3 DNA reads TGTGCCAGCAGTGGAATAGTGCCCCGTCCCAAGACAGGGGTCGACTATGGCTACACCTTC.

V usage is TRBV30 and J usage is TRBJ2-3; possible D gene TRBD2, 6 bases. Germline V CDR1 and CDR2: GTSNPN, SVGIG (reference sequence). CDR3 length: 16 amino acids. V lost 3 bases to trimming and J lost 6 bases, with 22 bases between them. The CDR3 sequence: CAWSGPRAGKQDTQYF. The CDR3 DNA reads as TGTGCCTGGAGCGGCCCAAGAGCGGGCAAGCAGGATACGCAGTATTTT.

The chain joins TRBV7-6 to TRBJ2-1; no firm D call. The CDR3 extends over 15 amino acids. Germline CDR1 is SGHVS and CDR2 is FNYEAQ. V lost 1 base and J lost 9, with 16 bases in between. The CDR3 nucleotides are TGTGCCAGCAGCTTAGAGAGTCTAGGGAAGACTGAGCAGTTCTTC. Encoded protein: CASSLESLGKTEQFF.